This T cell receptor (beta chain) was captured by sequencing in a study of blood T cell repertoires in COVID-19 (TCRdb year 2020). Background for the entire study: Samples from collaborators originated in the United States, Italy and Spain and spanned both the acute and convalescent phases of COVID-19. The prospective study material was composed of cDNA or gDNA derived from T cells, B-cell-depleted T cells, or PBMCs. The dataset comprised deeply sampled blood TCRbeta repertoires from subjects exposed to, actively infected with, or recovered from COVID-19. The repertoires were made available in a free public database intended to serve as a resource for research on the immune response to SARS-CoV-2. Samples came from the ongoing ImmuneRACE study (first 160 participants) plus 1,254 subjects from 6 global collaborators. The sample metadata nearly always contained a de-identified subject ID, COVID-19 status, age in years and sex. Where available, HLA class I and class II types were obtained from metadata supplied by the sample provider rather than from assay-based typing.

The immunoSEQ Assay, a bias-controlled multiplex PCR, was used to amplify TCRbeta CDR3 regions from genomic DNA. The source study handled its data this way. Nucleated cell counts per sample were estimated from amplification of reference gene primers within the assay. To quantify the absolute abundance of each unique TCRbeta CDR3 rearrangement, sequence reads were collapsed and filtered. For each sample, productive Simpson clonality was calculated as the square root of Simpson's diversity index across productive rearrangements. The table was pulled from immuneACCESS by TCRdb, which kept in-frame rearrangements only. Such tables lose some clones; where checked, under half of the loss comes from unresolved V genes, and the rest has no known cause. V, J and clone size are those of that table, while D and trimming were read from the DNA. The sample data list about 280,000 clones, and approximately 83% of these were observed just once. 8.5% to 9.5% of the sample comes from the top ten.

The V and J ends are trimmed by 4 bases and 0 bases, leaving 9 bases between them. Its CDR3 holds 14 amino acids, cysteine through phenylalanine. Of the read, only the CDR3 DNA is kept; its 42 bases are in frame from base 1. CDR1 SQVTM and CDR2 ANQGSEA were looked up in the germline V gene. Another Seattle source contributed samples from volunteer blood donors who had recovered from COVID-19. Collaborating institutions collected whole blood in K2EDTA tubes following their own protocols. For TCRbeta analysis, collaborators shipped samples in one of three forms: frozen whole blood, isolated PBMCs, or DNA extracted from either of those sample types. Findings and caveats that apply to the study as a whole: The amount of clinical and demographic metadata varied by source and participant and was provided uncurated.

As for this clone: Its recognized antigen is unknown. Base qualities were left out, and no much larger clone turns up one base away.

The clonotype was recovered from a woman between 50 and 59 years old who had recovered from COVID-19. The chain is assembled from TRBV29-1 and TRBJ2-2; the D gene cannot be resolved reliably. The sample was peripheral blood. CDR3 protein: CSVGWASNTGELFF. The DNA sequence is as follows: TGCAGCGTTGGATGGGCATCGAACACCGGGGAGCTGTTTTTT.